This T cell receptor beta chain was sequenced for a study of shared clonotypes between healthy human individuals. Remarks on this clone: Its antigen is unidentified.

Study observations and caveats: With few donors, the genetic and exposure-history diversity represented was limited.

Around 220 ng DNA, approximately 31,000 T cell genomes, went into each sorted-subset replicate PCR. Per the original methods: Filtering was not the same, since immunoSEQ gave junction-only sequences without quality scores. TCRdb's table, derived via immunoSEQ multiplex PCR, lists solely in-frame clones and lacks some. V, J and clone size are taken as reported in that table, and D and trimming were inferred from the DNA itself. This table has more than 2 million clones, approximately 96% appearing once. CDR3 length: 13 residues. In germline, CDR1 is SGHVS, CDR2 FQNEAQ. Unmatched junction bases numbered 1, after V lost 4 bases and J lost 4 bases.

Sample: naive CD4+ T cells sorted from blood. Subset reported: CD45RA+ positively selected. V gene TRBV7-8 combines with J gene TRBJ1-5; 7 positions match TRBD1. The TCR was taken from a young man in good health. CDR3 sequence (DNA): TGTGCCAGCAGCTGGGACAGAAATCAGCCCCAGCATTTT. As protein: CASSWDRNQPQHF.